The source of this T cell receptor (beta chain) is a study of CD8+ T cells in alopecia areata. This CDR3 region has 14 residues. The trim removed 2 bases at V and 5 bases at J, leaving 0 bases unmatched. Per germline, CDR1 SGHTA and CDR2 FQGTGA. Stated treatment: oral pan-JAK inhibitor, 5-10 mg twice daily. Extraction of RNA preceded its reverse transcription into cDNA, which served as the sequencing template. Assay: immunoSEQ multiplex PCR; the TCRdb copy retains only in-frame clones and omits some. The sample yields approximately 200,000 clones, roughly 60% seen once. Sequencing was performed on CD4+ T cells sorted from blood, taken at week 24, from a patient treated with tofacitinib. This chain links TRBV7-3 with TRBJ2-5; 12 bases fit TRBD2. The receptor was isolated from a human donor with alopecia areata. CDR3 coding DNA: TGTGCCAGCAGCTTACTAGCGGGAGGGGAGACCCAGTACTTC. Translated, it gives CASSLLAGGETQYF.